These 22 T cell receptor beta chains were all obtained from the same sample, sequenced in a study of HIV-infected patients and healthy controls. cDNA was made from approximately 500 ng RNA using alpha and beta constant primers. Alpha and beta chain libraries were made separately by chain-specific third strand synthesis with multiplexing indices. MiXCR was run by TCRdb on the 5' RACE reads, yielding one entry per CDR3 protein. The data contain around 20,000 distinct CDR3 sequences, around 8.2% of them singletons. The repertoire came from unfractionated whole blood and reflected all unsorted peripheral T cells. Sequencing input: blood. These receptors came from an adult in good health.

This clonotype was found a few times. J is TRBJ2-3 and V is TRBV13; D remains unclear. This CDR3 is 14 amino acids long. The germline V gene encodes CDR1 PRHDT and CDR2 FYEKMQ (reference sequence). V lost 5 bases, J lost 1 base, and 10 bases lay in between. The CDR3 coding sequence is TGTGCCAGCAGCAACAAAGGCGGCACAGATACGCAGTATTTT. The encoded protein is CASSNKGGTDTQYF.

The chain couples TRBV2 to TRBJ2-6; no reliable D call. Trimming took 3 bases from V and 0 from J, leaving 6 bases between them. Germline CDR1 SNHLY, CDR2 FYNNEI. The CDR3 length is 15 residues. Here the CDR3 DNA reads TGTGCCAGCAGTGACGGCGGCTCTGGGGCCAACGTCCTGACTTTC. It yields the protein CASSDGGSGANVLTF.

V usage is TRBV28 and J usage is TRBJ1-3, with D hard to call. Between the trimmed V and J ends, which lost 7 bases and 3 bases, there was a span of 10 bases. Germline loops: CDR1 MDHEN, CDR2 SYDVKM. This CDR3 spans 13 amino acids. The chain's CDR3 is CASIHGSGNTIYF. CDR3 DNA: TGTGCCAGCATTCATGGCAGTGGAAACACCATATATTTT.

This clonotype came up many times. This rearrangement joins TRBV20-1 to TRBJ2-3; tentatively, D is TRBD2 (6 bases). Trimming cost V 5 bases and J 0 bases, with 15 bases left between them. The germline V gene has CDR1 DFQATT and CDR2 SNEGSKA (reference sequence). The CDR3 has 15 residues. CDR3 protein: CSAALAKGSTDTQYF. The CDR3 DNA reads as TGCAGTGCTGCACTAGCTAAAGGTAGCACAGATACGCAGTATTTT.

This clonotype came up many times. This sequence joins TRBV25-1 and TRBJ2-2; D perhaps matches TRBD2 (5 bases). The germline V and J ends were trimmed by 8 bases and 7 bases, with 23 bases remaining between them. This CDR3 is built from 16 residues. CDR1 and CDR2 from the germline V gene are MGHDK and SYGVNS. The CDR3 bases are TGTGCCAGCCATAGCCGGGAAGAGAAAGACCACGGGGAGCTGTTTTTT. This sequence encodes CASHSREEKDHGELFF.

In its sample, this clonotype was seen many times. The J gene is TRBJ1-2, the V gene TRBV2, with D possibly TRBD1 on 6 matching bases. Germline V gives CDR1 SNHLY, CDR2 FYNNEI. V was cut by 4 bases and J by 0 bases, with 12 bases left in between. The CDR3 runs 15 residues. The CDR3 bases are TGTGCCAGCAGTGCGGGGGCCGTCCCTAACTATGGCTACACCTTC. The encoded protein is CASSAGAVPNYGYTF.

In its sample, this clonotype ranks as medium-sized. The chain has TRBV5-6 and TRBJ2-7, with a tentative D call TRBD2 (5 bases). Trimming left V 0 bases short and J 6 bases short, with 10 bases between. The germline V gene encodes CDR1 SGHDT and CDR2 YYEEEE. This CDR3 comprises 13 residues. The CDR3 sequence: CASSLGPAGEQYF. The DNA for the CDR3 is TGTGCCAGCAGCTTGGGGCCTGCGGGCGAGCAGTACTTC.

This clonotype was seen more than once but under ten times. The V gene is TRBV23-1, the J gene TRBJ2-7; 7 bases align to TRBD2. TRBV23-1 has ORF status, its function being uncertain. Losses at the gene ends were 0 bases for V and 1 base for J; bases not matched to a gene: 6. The CDR3 consists of 16 residues. This CDR3 is CASSQSIARESYEQYF. CDR3 in DNA: TGCGCCAGCAGTCAATCGATCGCGCGGGAGTCCTACGAGCAGTACTTC.

This clonotype is labeled medium-sized (0.01 to 0.1%). The gene calls are TRBV20-1 and TRBJ2-1; 14 bases fit TRBD2. From germline, CDR1 is DFQATT and CDR2 SNEGSKA (reference sequence). CDR3 size: 16 residues. The CDR3 spells CSGLAGGVSSYNEQFF. The CDR3 bases are TGCAGCGGACTAGCGGGAGGAGTTAGCTCCTACAATGAGCAGTTCTTC.

Only a few counts were recorded for this clonotype. J is TRBJ2-1 and V is TRBV2; 14 nucleotides line up with TRBD2. This CDR3 spans 15 amino acids. V lost 8 bases, J lost 7 bases, and 7 bases stayed unmatched. CDR1 is SNHLY and CDR2 is FYNNEI in the germline V gene. CDR3 nucleotides: TGTGCCAGCCATAAGGGGACTAGCGGGAGTAATGAGCAGTTCTTC. It specifies CASHKGTSGSNEQFF.

This clonotype was observed at least ten times. The J gene is TRBJ2-7, the V gene TRBV11-2, with D perhaps matching TRBD2 (7 bases). Germline CDR1 and CDR2: SGHAT and FQNNGV. This CDR3 is 15 amino acids long. With 5 bases removed from V and 4 bases from J, the gap between germline ends came to 18 bases. In DNA, the CDR3 is TGTGCCAGCAGCCCAATTCAGGGGAGGGCATACGAGCAGTACTTC. Its protein product is CASSPIQGRAYEQYF.

This clonotype came up many times. The chain employs TRBV25-1 and TRBJ2-5, with 7 bases aligning to TRBD2. V lost 1 base to trimming and J lost 1 base; unmatched junction nucleotides: 3. Germline CDR1 MGHDK, CDR2 SYGVNS. The length of the CDR3 is 15 residues. The CDR3: CASSESRLAQETQYF. As DNA, the CDR3 is TGTGCCAGCAGTGAATCGCGACTAGCCCAAGAGACCCAGTACTTC.

V usage is TRBV28 and J usage is TRBJ1-2; D might be TRBD1 (6 bases). Germline CDR1 and CDR2: MDHEN and SYDVKM. V lost 4 bases and J lost 5, with 11 bases in between. This CDR3 contains 13 residues. The chain's CDR3 is CASSSRTAYGYTF. The CDR3 DNA reads as TGTGCCAGCAGTTCACGGACAGCTTATGGCTACACCTTC.

This clonotype was picked up a small number of times. The rearrangement joins TRBV20-1 to TRBJ2-3; TRBD2 might be the D (6 bases). The germline V and J ends were trimmed by 0 bases and 6 bases, with 13 bases remaining between them. This CDR3 spans 14 amino acids. Germline assignment: CDR1 DFQATT and CDR2 SNEGSKA (reference sequence). CDR3 in amino acids: CSAREPGVWDTQYF. The CDR3 nucleotides are TGCAGTGCTAGAGAGCCGGGAGTATGGGATACGCAGTATTTT.

The chain is built from TRBV12-3 or TRBV12-4 and TRBJ1-5; D gene ambiguous. Trimming shortened V by 6 bases and J by 4 bases, and 16 bases separated the two germline ends. CDR3 length: 15 residues. The CDR3 loop is CASSSLDGYNQPQHF. The CDR3 bases are TGTGCCAGCAGCTCCCTGGACGGATATAATCAGCCCCAGCATTTT.

Regarding this clonotype: This may stem from a read error, because a much larger clone lies one nucleotide away. In nucleotides, the CDR3 is TGTGCCATCAGTGAGTCACTGGGAAAGAATTCACCCCTCCACTTT. Translation: CAISESLGKNSPLHF. The chain uses TRBV10-3 and TRBJ1-6, with D unresolved. The CDR3 loop spans 15 amino acids. The germline V gene has CDR1 ENHRY and CDR2 SYGVKD. V shed 0 bases and J shed 7 bases, with 10 bases lying between them.

This clonotype was observed many times. The chain couples TRBV28 to TRBJ2-7; no firm D call. This CDR3 has 12 residues. The germline CDR1 and CDR2 sequences are MDHEN and SYDVKM. With 6 bases removed from V and 2 bases from J, the gap between germline ends came to 8 bases. The CDR3 loop reads CASSRNPYEQYF. The CDR3 nucleotides read TGTGCCAGCAGCCGAAACCCCTACGAGCAGTACTTC.

In this sample, this clonotype turned up a few times. This sequence joins TRBV12-3 or TRBV12-4 and TRBJ2-2; 9 nucleotides match TRBD2. CDR3 length equals 15 residues. J gave up 5 bases and V 3 bases, and 4 bases lay outside the gene matches. CDR3 residues: CASSFFLAGTGELFF. As DNA, the CDR3 is TGTGCCAGCAGTTTCTTTCTAGCGGGGACCGGGGAGCTGTTTTTT.

This clonotype was seen repeatedly, ten times or more. The J gene is TRBJ2-7, the V gene TRBV6-5, with TRBD1 matching over 7 bases. The CDR3 covers 15 residues. V lost 10 bases to trimming and J lost 6 bases; unmatched junction nucleotides: 18. Looked up from germline, CDR1 is MNHEY and CDR2 is SVGAGI. CDR3 sequence reads: CATSGPTLQGSEQYF. The CDR3 DNA is TGTGCCACCTCGGGGCCCACATTACAGGGGAGCGAGCAGTACTTC.

This clonotype appeared a few times. The rearrangement links TRBV20-1 to TRBJ1-1; weak D call: TRBD1 (5 bases). Germline CDR1 reads DFQATT; CDR2 reads SNEGSKA (reference sequence). This CDR3 comprises 14 residues. V was clipped by 1 base and J by 0 bases, with 9 bases between them. The CDR3 DNA is TGCAGTGCTAGAGGAACAGGAGTGAACACTGAAGCTTTCTTT. This encodes CSARGTGVNTEAFF.

This clonotype was observed many times. The rearrangement uses TRBV19 and TRBJ2-2; D may be TRBD1 (6 bases). Germline V gene lookup returns CDR1 LNHDA and CDR2 SQIVND (reference sequence). This CDR3 comprises 12 residues. V gave up 8 bases and J gave up 4 bases, with 8 bases separating them. CDR3 protein: CASGGSTGELFF. CDR3 in DNA: TGTGCCAGTGGGGGCAGCACCGGGGAGCTGTTTTTT.

At least ten counts were recorded for this clonotype. The chain combines TRBV12-3 or TRBV12-4 with TRBJ2-7; 8 bases match TRBD1. The CDR3 covers 14 residues. The ends lost 6 bases at V and 1 base at J; junction bases unmatched: 5. Here the CDR3 reads CASSMDRVSYEQYF. CDR3 nucleotides: TGTGCCAGCAGCATGGACAGGGTGTCCTACGAGCAGTACTTC.